Below, 24 T cell receptor beta chains from the same sample are listed, as sequenced in a study of T-cell reconstitution after alpha-beta-depleted transplantation in children. Preparing the TCRbeta library involved the use of unique molecular identifiers. MiXCR, run by TCRdb on the PCR reads, gives a single entry per CDR3 protein. The sample carries 250,000 to 300,000 distinct CDR3 sequences, roughly a tenth recorded once. The sample in question was PBMCs, obtained before TCRalphabeta/CD19-depleted stem cell transplant. The receptor set was obtained from a boy in the first two years of life with acute myeloid leukemia, due to receive a stem cell transplant.

CDR3 sequence: CASSLVGRKAHGYTF. Written as DNA, the CDR3 is TGTGCCAGCAGCTTGGTAGGCAGGAAGGCCCATGGCTACACCTTC. V is TRBV5-5 and J is TRBJ1-2; no definite D call. This CDR3 contains 15 residues. The V gene lost 0 bases and the J gene lost 6 bases, with 15 bases spanning the gap. CDR1 is SGHKS and CDR2 is YYEKEE in the germline V gene (reference sequence).

There are a few counts of this clonotype. V gene TRBV7-3 combines with J gene TRBJ2-1; 10 bases match TRBD2. The CDR3 has 19 residues. The junction had 13 bases not matched to a gene; V was cut back by 5 bases and J by 0 bases. Germline lookup yields CDR1 SGHTA and CDR2 FQGTGA. The CDR3 nucleotides are TGTGCCAGCAGCCCCCATCCTAGCGGGGGCCCCAGCTCCTACAATGAGCAGTTCTTC. Translating gives CASSPHPSGGPSSYNEQFF. Full variable domain (rest looked up from reference TRBV7-3 and TRBJ2-1): GAGVSQTPSNKVTEKGKYVELRCDPISGHTALYWYRQSLGQGPEFLIYFQGTGAADDSGLPNDRFFAVRPEGSVSTLKIQRTERGDSAVYLCASSPHPSGGPSSYNEQFFGPGTRLTVL.

This clonotype was seen repeatedly, ten times or more. This sequence joins TRBV3-1 and TRBJ2-3; D may be TRBD2 (5 bases). Trimming stripped 4 bases from V and 0 bases from J, with 14 bases between. Germline values: CDR1 LGHDT, CDR2 YNNKEL (reference sequence). There are 16 residues in the CDR3. In DNA, the CDR3 is TGTGCCAGCAGCCCCGGTATGAGGGTTAGCACAGATACGCAGTATTTT. This translates into CASSPGMRVSTDTQYF.

This clonotype came up many times. The chain is built from TRBV20-1 and TRBJ2-3; tentative D call: TRBD2 (5 bases). The CDR3 consists of 12 residues. The V gene's germline CDR1 is DFQATT and CDR2 SNEGSKA (reference sequence). CDR3 nucleotides: TGCAGGAAGCGGATCAGGACAGATACGCAGTATTTT. Its translation is CRKRIRTDTQYF.

The chain recombines TRBV11-1 with TRBJ2-3; 14 bases are a match to TRBD2. V shed 5 bases and J 2 bases; nucleotides not matched to a gene: 9. The CDR3 spans 18 residues. Per the germline V gene, CDR1 is SGHAT and CDR2 is FQDESV (reference sequence). CDR3 nucleotides: TGTGCCAGCAGCCCCTATCGGACTAGCGGGGGGCCCACAGATACGCAGTATTTT. It translates to CASSPYRTSGGPTDTQYF.

This clonotype was observed at least ten times. The chain has TRBV29-1 and TRBJ2-1; 9 bases map to TRBD2. Germline V gene sequence: CDR1 SQVTM, CDR2 ANQGSEA. The V gene end was trimmed by 4 bases and the J gene end by 3 bases; junction bases not matched to a gene: 13. This CDR3 is 17 amino acids long. This CDR3 reads CSVVGGSGRILYNEQFF. The CDR3 DNA sequence: TGCAGCGTTGTGGGGGGTAGCGGGAGAATACTCTACAATGAGCAGTTCTTC.

The chain carries TRBV29-1 and TRBJ2-7, with D unclear. This CDR3 spans 13 amino acids. Looked up from germline, CDR1 is SQVTM and CDR2 is ANQGSEA. Trimming removed 4 bases from V and 6 bases from J, with 16 bases in between. CDR3 region: CSVARRFGVEQYF. The CDR3 bases are TGCAGCGTTGCGCGGAGATTTGGGGTCGAGCAGTACTTC.

This clonotype was seen at least ten times. The junction shows a germline mismatch at one end, possibly a read error. The rearrangement uses TRBV12-3 or TRBV12-4 and TRBJ2-5, with a weak D call TRBD1 (6 bases). There are 14 residues in the CDR3. The CDR3, as DNA: TGTGCCTGCAGTTCGGCAGGGGTAACAGAGACCCAGTACTTC. This codes for CACSSAGVTETQYF.

This clonotype was picked up many times. CDR3 nucleotide sequence: TGCAGTGCTAGCCTTTCCGGGCCCTTGGAGACCCAGTACTTC. This translates into CSASLSGPLETQYF. V usage is TRBV20-1 and J usage is TRBJ2-5; D is unresolved. This CDR3 region has 14 residues. V was pared by 3 bases and J by 5 bases, with 16 bases between. Per germline, CDR1 DFQATT and CDR2 SNEGSKA (reference sequence).

In its sample, this clonotype was seen a few times. V usage is TRBV24-1 and J usage is TRBJ2-1; TRBD2 matches 9 bases. This CDR3 is built from 14 residues. V lost 3 bases to trimming and J lost 7 bases; unmatched junction nucleotides: 3. Germline V gives CDR1 KGHDR, CDR2 SFDVKD. Here the CDR3 reads CATSDGTSKNEQFF. The CDR3 region has the DNA TGTGCCACCAGTGATGGGACTAGCAAAAATGAGCAGTTCTTC.

The chain uses TRBV18 and TRBJ1-3; 11 bases agree with TRBD1. V dropped 3 bases and J dropped 8; count of bases not matched to a gene: 0. This CDR3 has 13 residues. Germline CDR1 is KGHSH and CDR2 is LQKENI. The CDR3 coding sequence is TGTGCCAGCTCACCGGGACAGGGGGACACCATATATTTT. Protein: CASSPGQGDTIYF.

This clonotype was counted between two and nine times. The chain combines TRBV27 with TRBJ2-7; TRBD2 aligns across 8 bases. This CDR3 is 15 amino acids long. Germline CDR1 reads MNHEY; CDR2 reads SMNVEV (reference sequence). V gave up 5 bases and J gave up 4 bases; unmatched junction bases: 10. The CDR3 bases are TGTGCCAGCAGTACCAACGGGGGGGGGTATTACGAGCAGTACTTC. It specifies CASSTNGGGYYEQYF.

This clonotype was recorded at least ten times. The chain combines TRBV6-1 with TRBJ2-2; 9 bases map to TRBD1. Germline assignment: CDR1 MNHNS and CDR2 SASEGT. The V segment lost 4 bases and the J segment 6 bases; nucleotides outside the gene matches: 3. CDR3 size: 14 residues. CDR3 sequence reads: CASSATGGPGELFF. CDR3 DNA: TGTGCCAGCAGTGCGACAGGGGGTCCCGGGGAGCTGTTTTTT.

The table lists this clonotype with many counts. The V call is TRBV9, the J call TRBJ2-4; TRBD2 agrees at 7 bases. V shed 10 bases, J shed 7 bases, and the junction held 8 bases outside the gene matches. The CDR3 extends over 12 amino acids. From germline, CDR1 is SGDLS and CDR2 YYNGEE. The CDR3 DNA sequence: TGTGCCCCGACGGGAGGTCGGAACATTCAGTACTTC. Amino acids: CAPTGGRNIQYF.

The sample holds many counts of this clonotype. The rearrangement joins TRBV28 to TRBJ2-5; TRBD2 matches 8 bases. V lost 8 bases and J lost 3; bases outside the gene matches: 5. CDR3 size: 13 residues. Germline V gene sequence: CDR1 MDHEN, CDR2 SYDVKM. The CDR3 loop reads CASGSGSEETQYF. CDR3 nucleotides: TGTGCCAGCGGGAGCGGGAGCGAAGAGACCCAGTACTTC.

This clonotype was observed many times. This rearrangement joins TRBV25-1 to TRBJ1-4; 12 nucleotides agree with TRBD1. V lost 4 bases and J lost 8; bases outside the gene matches: 20. Germline loops: CDR1 MGHDK, CDR2 SYGVNS. This CDR3 is 20 amino acids long. CDR3 amino acids: CASSAIPGTGGAGDGEKLFF. As DNA, the CDR3 is TGTGCCAGCAGTGCTATTCCCGGGACAGGGGGCGCTGGTGATGGGGAAAAACTGTTTTTT.

With regard to this clonotype: The CDR3 does not end in the conserved phenylalanine or tryptophan, so this is likely a read error. V gene TRBV20-1 combines with J gene TRBJ2-5, with unresolved D. Per the germline V gene, CDR1 is DFQATT and CDR2 is SNEGSKA (reference sequence). CDR3 length: 10 residues. Trimming shortened V by 1 base and J by 5 bases, and 2 bases separated the two germline ends. The CDR3 DNA follows: TGCAGTGCTAGAGTGGAGACCCAGTACTCC. Its protein is CSARVETQYS.

This clonotype was recorded many times. The chain is built from TRBV5-5 and TRBJ2-3, with D possibly matching TRBD2 (5 bases). The CDR3 is 14 residues long. V was trimmed by 3 bases and J by 6 bases, leaving 14 bases between them. Germline CDR1 and CDR2: SGHKS and YYEKEE (reference sequence). The DNA for the CDR3 is TGTGCCAGCAGCTACGGGCCGCGGGTGGATACGCAGTATTTT. The encoded protein is CASSYGPRVDTQYF.

At least ten counts were recorded for this clonotype. This chain connects TRBV7-3 to TRBJ2-3; D is undetermined. The V gene's germline CDR1 is SGHTA and CDR2 FQGTGA. V was pared by 2 bases and J by 4 bases, with 7 bases between. CDR3 length: 13 amino acids. DNA for the CDR3: TGTGCCAGCAGCTTAGTGGGTGCAGATACGCAGTATTTT. Residues: CASSLVGADTQYF.

This clonotype occurred many times. This chain links TRBV20-1 with TRBJ1-2, with D perhaps TRBD1 (5 bases). The CDR3 has 12 amino acids. The ends were cut back, 5 bases at V and 2 bases at J, with 9 bases in the middle. Germline V gene lookup returns CDR1 DFQATT and CDR2 SNEGSKA (reference sequence). This CDR3 reads CSAGGMNYGYTF. For the CDR3, the DNA is TGCAGTGCTGGGGGGATGAACTATGGCTACACCTTC.

The chain has TRBV13 and TRBJ1-2; unclear D gene. The CDR3 consists of 16 residues. Germline CDR1 PRHDT, CDR2 FYEKMQ (reference sequence). The germline V and J ends were trimmed by 1 base and 4 bases, with 16 bases remaining between them. The CDR3 nucleotides are TGTGCCAGCAGCTTAGATCGTCGGGAAGGCGTCTATGGCTACACCTTC. It codes for CASSLDRREGVYGYTF.

This clonotype appeared many times. The J gene is TRBJ2-7, the V gene TRBV6-1; the match to TRBD1 covers 7 bases. Germline CDR1 is MNHNS and CDR2 is SASEGT. V lost 5 bases and J lost 0; bases outside the gene matches: 4. This CDR3 region has 14 residues. The CDR3 DNA follows: TGTGCCAGCAGTCTGGACAGGTTCTCCTACGAGCAGTACTTC. Translation: CASSLDRFSYEQYF.

This clonotype was counted between two and nine times. This sequence joins TRBV5-1 and TRBJ2-7, with 9 bases matching TRBD2. CDR1 is SGHRS and CDR2 is YFSETQ in the germline V gene. The CDR3 has 17 residues. J gave up 5 bases and V 0 bases, and 12 bases lay outside the gene matches. The CDR3 region has the DNA TGCGCCAGCAGCTTGGCCCCCCTTGCGGGAGGGCCCGACGAGCAGTACTTC. Translating it yields CASSLAPLAGGPDEQYF. Full variable domain (remainder filled in from reference TRBV5-1 and TRBJ2-7): KAGVTQTPRYLIKTRGQQVTLSCSPISGHRSVSWYQQTPGQGLQFLFEYFSETQRNKGNFPGRFSGRQFSNSRSEMNVSTLELGDSALYLCASSLAPLAGGPDEQYFGPGTRLTVT.

This clonotype has at least ten counts. Here the CDR3 DNA reads TGTGCCAGCAGCCCATCCATCAACCCAGGGAGTGAGTACTTC. Its protein is CASSPSINPGSEYF. This chain joins TRBV4-2 and TRBJ2-4, with D perhaps TRBD1 or TRBD2 (5 bases each). Germline V gene data show CDR1 as LGHNA and CDR2 as YNFKEQ. Trimming removed 4 bases at V and 14 bases at J, with 21 bases between. CDR3 size: 14 residues.